The sequence of this TCR beta chain was determined in a study of CD8 T cells in ankylosing spondylitis. Construction of TCR beta libraries was performed using quantitative 5'-RACE with molecular barcodes. TCRdb used MiXCR to reprocess the 5' RACE reads, holding one entry per CDR3 protein. This sample carries about 340,000 distinct CDR3 sequences, 8% of them seen once, and the ten largest clones take approximately 15%. This clonotype has at least ten counts. The antigen is not known. This CDR3 contains 14 residues. The trim removed 3 bases at V and 5 bases at J, leaving 5 bases unmatched. Study-wide results and caveats: Ankylosing spondylitis blood appeared to be characterized by a TCR beta motif of eight or nine highly homologous variants. Reactive arthritis synovial fluid and blood previously showed some of these motif variants. Disease-linked clones had a CD8+ phenotype and relatively low frequency in peripheral blood. Matched ankylosing spondylitis synovial fluid reportedly contained a significantly enriched population of disease-linked clones.

The TCR originated in a male donor with ankylosing spondylitis. The genes are TRBV12-3 or TRBV12-4 and TRBJ2-5; 8 nucleotides match TRBD1. Sequencing input: blood, either unsorted or a sorted T cell fraction (not recorded which). This CDR3 is CASSLTGVRETQYF. CDR3 coding DNA: TGTGCCAGCAGTTTGACAGGGGTAAGGGAGACCCAGTACTTC.